This is a list of T cell receptor beta chains from one sample in a study of shared clonotypes between healthy human individuals. Sequenced by immunoSEQ multiplex PCR; TCRdb stores in-frame clones only, minus some. In the table there are under 2,500,000 clones, approximately 94% of which are singletons. Source material: naive CD4+ T cells sorted from blood. Receptors were obtained from a man between 18 and 29 years old in good health. CDR3s include the opening cysteine and the closing phenylalanine or tryptophan. A D gene is named only where the DNA matches it firmly. Expanded clones are given a class, and other clones once, few, many or no size at all.

TRBV10-3	.	TRBJ1-1	.	15	TGTGCCATCAGTGCTCCGGGACCAAAGAACACTGAAGCTTTCTTT	CAISAPGPKNTEAFF
TRBV5-1	.	TRBJ2-1	.	16	TGCGCCAGCAGCTTGGCTGGGACGGTGGGGTACAATGAGCAGTTCTTC	CASSLAGTVGYNEQFF
TRBV4-3	.	TRBJ2-5	.	18	TGCGCCAGCAGCCAAGATTGGACTGCGCATACGAGAGAGGAGACCCAGTACTTC	CASSQDWTAHTREETQYF
TRBV6-5	TRBD1	TRBJ1-3	once	16	TGTGCCAGCAGTTACTCGAGCAGGGGGTCTGGAAACACCATATATTTT	CASSYSSRGSGNTIYF
TRBV9	.	TRBJ1-4	once	16	TGTGCCAGCAGCCCTCGGACAGACTCAACTAATGAAAAACTGTTTTTT	CASSPRTDSTNEKLFF
TRBV5-1	.	TRBJ1-1	.	15	TGCGCCAGCAGCCTCCAGACAGAGTTGAACACTGAAGCTTTCTTT	CASSLQTELNTEAFF
TRBV6-1	TRBD1	TRBJ1-5	.	13	TGTGCCAGCAGCAATACAGGGGGCTTGCCCCAGCATTTT	CASSNTGGLPQHF
TRBV28	.	TRBJ2-7	.	16	TGTGCCAGCAGTTTAGGGGGGACCCTAGCTGCCTACGAGCAGTACTTC	CASSLGGTLAAYEQYF
TRBV10-1	.	TRBJ2-7	.	12	TGCGCCAGCAGCTCGGGACACGACGAGCAGTACTTC	CASSSGHDEQYF
TRBV6-5	.	TRBJ1-1	.	14	TGTGCCAGCAGTTATGAGGGCCCGAACACTGAAGCTTTCTTT	CASSYEGPNTEAFF
TRBV6-1	.	TRBJ2-7	.	13	TGTGCCAGCAGTGTTGGAGCTACCTACGAGCAGTACTTC	CASSVGATYEQYF
TRBV5-4	.	TRBJ1-6	.	16	TGTGCCAGCAGCTTGGACCGGAACGTTTATAATTCACCCCTCCACTTT	CASSLDRNVYNSPLHF
TRBV5-1	TRBD1	TRBJ2-5	.	14	TGCGCCAGCAGCAGGGGACAGGGGGCAGAGACCCAGTACTTC	CASSRGQGAETQYF
TRBV30	.	TRBJ2-7	.	12	TGTGCCTCCGGACCAGCAACCTACGAGCAGTACTTC	CASGPATYEQYF
TRBV7-9	.	TRBJ1-2	.	14	TGTGCCAGCAGCTTCGACGGGCGCCAATATGGCTACACCTTC	CASSFDGRQYGYTF
TRBV2	TRBD2	TRBJ2-7	.	13	TGTGCCAGCAACACTCTGCGGGGGAGTGAGCAGTACTTC	CASNTLRGSEQYF
TRBV6-5	.	TRBJ2-7	once	13	TGTGCCAGCAGTTCCGCACCGGTCTACGAGCAGTACTTC	CASSSAPVYEQYF
TRBV29-1	TRBD1	TRBJ2-7	.	12	TGCAGCTACAAACAGGGGGCCTACGAGCAGTACTTC	CSYKQGAYEQYF
TRBV29-1	.	TRBJ1-1	.	13	TGCAGCGTTGAGGGGGGCCCGAACACTGAAGCTTTCTTT	CSVEGGPNTEAFF
TRBV25-1	.	TRBJ1-2	once	13	TGTGCCAGCAGTGAAGGGCAGCTCTATGGCTACACCTTC	CASSEGQLYGYTF
TRBV7-9	TRBD2	TRBJ2-7	once	16	TGTGCCAGCAGCACGGGACTAGCGGGGGGCCACTACGAGCAGTACTTC	CASSTGLAGGHYEQYF
TRBV19	.	TRBJ2-2	.	16	TGTGCCAGTAGTATAGATCGCGGACAAAACACCGGGGAGCTGTTTTTT	CASSIDRGQNTGELFF
TRBV6-5	.	TRBJ2-7	.	12	TGTGCCAGCAGTTTGGGCGGATACGAGCAGTACTTC	CASSLGGYEQYF
TRBV6-1	.	TRBJ2-7	.	14	TGTGCCAGCCAGGGGATGCAAGGGCCCACCGAGCAGTACTTC	CASQGMQGPTEQYF
TRBV7-9	.	TRBJ1-1	.	12	TGTGCCAGCAGCTTTGGGGGGCCTGAAGCTTTCTTT	CASSFGGPEAFF
TRBV27	.	TRBJ2-3	.	13	TGTGCCAGCAGTTTATTGGGGGCAGATACGCAGTATTTT	CASSLLGADTQYF
TRBV5-6	.	TRBJ2-2	.	16	TGTGCCAGCAGCTTGTCGAGTCAGCCCTCCACCGGGGAGCTGTTTTTT	CASSLSSQPSTGELFF
TRBV5-5	.	TRBJ1-4	.	15	TGTGCCAGCAGCCCGGTCCAGGTCCCGACAGGAAAACTGTTTTTT	CASSPVQVPTGKLFF
TRBV6-1	TRBD2	TRBJ2-3	once	15	TGTGCCAGCAGTGAACTAGCGGGGGCCACAGATACGCAGTATTTT	CASSELAGATDTQYF
TRBV14	TRBD1	TRBJ2-5	.	16	TGTGCCAGCAGCCCTTTACCGGACAGGGGGTACGAGACCCAGTACTTC	CASSPLPDRGYETQYF
TRBV4-1	.	TRBJ2-5	.	14	TGCGCCAGCAGCCATCTACAGCTACAAGAGACCCAGTACTTC	CASSHLQLQETQYF
TRBV30	.	TRBJ1-4	once	17	TGTGCCTGGAGTGTAGGCCTCCACCCCTCGGCGGGTGAAAAACTGTTTTTT	CAWSVGLHPSAGEKLFF
TRBV6-5	.	TRBJ1-5	.	15	TGTGCCAGCAGGCTTGACCGCGGGGGCAATCAGCCCCAGCATTTT	CASRLDRGGNQPQHF
TRBV5-1	TRBD2	TRBJ2-5	.	17	TGCGCCAGCAGCTTGGCCTCTAGCGGGGGTGCACAAGAGACCCAGTACTTC	CASSLASSGGAQETQYF
TRBV19	TRBD1	TRBJ1-5	.	14	TGTGCCAGTAGTATTGGGACAGGGTTTCAGCCCCAGCATTTT	CASSIGTGFQPQHF
TRBV6-5	.	TRBJ1-1	.	14	TGTGCCAGCAGCCGGGAGTACCTGAACACTGAAGCTTTCTTT	CASSREYLNTEAFF
TRBV11-2	.	TRBJ2-7	.	14	TGTGCCAGCAGCTCCGGTCGGGGGAACTACGAGCAGTACTTC	CASSSGRGNYEQYF
TRBV7-7	TRBD1	TRBJ2-2	.	16	TGTGCTAGCAGCCCCTGGACAGGCGAAGGGCCCGGGGAGCTGTTTTTT	CASSPWTGEGPGELFF
TRBV11-2	.	TRBJ2-7	.	13	TGTGCCAGCAGCTTAGATACCCCCTACGAGCAGTACTTC	CASSLDTPYEQYF
TRBV2	.	TRBJ1-5	.	15	TGTGCCAGCAGTGGAGATGGGGGCCCGAATCAGCCCCAGCATTTT	CASSGDGGPNQPQHF
TRBV5-1	.	TRBJ2-7	.	14	TGCGCCAGCAGCACCTCCGGGACAACCTACGAGCAGTACTTC	CASSTSGTTYEQYF
TRBV18	TRBD1	TRBJ2-1	few	14	TGTGCCAGCTCAGAACAGGGGGTCTACAATGAGCAGTTCTTC	CASSEQGVYNEQFF
TRBV14	.	TRBJ1-6	.	14	TGTGCCAGCAGCCATAAAACAGGGAATTCACCCCTCCACTTT	CASSHKTGNSPLHF
TRBV6-1	.	TRBJ2-7	.	14	TGTGCCAGCACCGCCCAAAGGGGGTCGTGGGAGCAGTACTTC	CASTAQRGSWEQYF
TRBV6-6	.	TRBJ1-1	.	14	TGTGCCAGCAGTTCCTCAGGACAGAACACTGAAGCTTTCTTT	CASSSSGQNTEAFF
TRBV2	.	TRBJ1-1	.	12	TGTGCCAGCAGTGAAGCCGCGGTTGAAGCTTTCTTT	CASSEAAVEAFF
TRBV6-6	TRBD1	TRBJ1-1	.	14	TGTGCCAGCAGTGTCGGGACAGTTAACACTGAAGCTTTCTTT	CASSVGTVNTEAFF